This T cell receptor beta chain was recorded in a study of blood T cells in healthy people across ages. Broader study findings: In older individuals, TCR beta diversity per million T cells was lower, falling roughly linearly with age. Researchers judged that diversity estimates from one million T cells fell short of true values.

A J-beta primer mix and a sample-barcoded 5' primer were used in a second PCR of roughly 6 to 12 cycles. TCRdb passed the 5' RACE reads through MiXCR, listing each CDR3 protein once. The data contain 850,000 to 950,000 distinct CDR3 sequences, 25% to 30% of them singletons. CDR3 length equals 17 residues. Trimming took 1 base from V and 0 from J, leaving 16 bases between them. Germline-derived CDR1 and CDR2 are SGHAT and FQNNGV. This clonotype was seen at least ten times. Its antigen is currently unknown. The chain recombines TRBV11-2 with TRBJ2-7; TRBD1 or TRBD2 may be the D gene (5 bases each). Material: blood. The TCR was taken from a woman older than 75 in good health. CDR3 in amino acids: CASSLAYLRDVSYEQYF. The CDR3 DNA sequence: TGTGCCAGCAGCTTAGCTTACCTCCGGGACGTCTCCTACGAGCAGTACTTC.